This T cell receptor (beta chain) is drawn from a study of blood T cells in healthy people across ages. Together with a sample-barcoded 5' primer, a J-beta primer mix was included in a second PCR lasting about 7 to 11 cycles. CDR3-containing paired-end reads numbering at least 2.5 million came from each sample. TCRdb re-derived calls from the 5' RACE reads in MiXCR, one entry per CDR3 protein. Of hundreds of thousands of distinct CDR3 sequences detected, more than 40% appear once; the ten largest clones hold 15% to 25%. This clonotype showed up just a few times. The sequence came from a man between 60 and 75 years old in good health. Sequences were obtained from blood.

The CDR3 region has the DNA TGCAGTGCTAGACCCCCGACAGGCCCTAACTATGGCTACACCTTC. This translates into CSARPPTGPNYGYTF. J is TRBJ1-2 and V is TRBV20-1; D is possibly TRBD1 (6 bases). The CDR3 has 15 amino acids. CDR1 is DFQATT, CDR2 SNEGSKA, per germline (reference sequence). V gave up 2 bases and J gave up 0 bases, with 13 bases separating them.